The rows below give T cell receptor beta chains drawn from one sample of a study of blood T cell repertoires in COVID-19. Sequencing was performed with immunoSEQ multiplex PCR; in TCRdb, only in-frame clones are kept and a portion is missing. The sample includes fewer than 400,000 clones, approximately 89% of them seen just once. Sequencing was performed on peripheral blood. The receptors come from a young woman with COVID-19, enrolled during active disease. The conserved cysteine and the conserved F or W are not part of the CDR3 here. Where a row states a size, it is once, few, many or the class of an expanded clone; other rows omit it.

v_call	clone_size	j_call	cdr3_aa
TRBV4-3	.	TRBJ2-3	ASSQDLGGGTDTQY
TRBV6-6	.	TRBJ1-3	ASSPRQGPKLLSGNTIY
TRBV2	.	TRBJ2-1	ASRGQGRVEQF
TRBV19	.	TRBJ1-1	ASSRNRDSEAF
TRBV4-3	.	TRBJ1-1	ASSQEGQGGTEAF
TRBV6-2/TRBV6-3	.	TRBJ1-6	ASSYKHRGPSPLH
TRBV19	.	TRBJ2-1	ASSIWSGLSNEQF
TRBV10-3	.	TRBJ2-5	ATSRDNHQETQY
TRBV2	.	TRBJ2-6	ASSPIQGVANVLT
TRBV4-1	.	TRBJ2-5	ASRSGTAQETQY
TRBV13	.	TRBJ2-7	ASSLRQVLNEQY
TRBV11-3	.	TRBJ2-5	ASSSGTQETQY
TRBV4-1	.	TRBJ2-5	ASSQGVTSPQETQY
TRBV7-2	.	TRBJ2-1	ASSYHGLGDNEQF
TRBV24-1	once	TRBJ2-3	ATSPPAGADTQY